A single sample gave rise to the 5 T cell receptor beta chains below, sequenced in a study of T-cell reconstitution after alpha-beta-depleted transplantation in children. A TCRbeta library incorporating unique molecular identifiers was prepared. TCRdb fed the PCR reads into MiXCR, producing one record per CDR3 protein. The top ten hold around 30% of the sample, which has about a million distinct CDR3 sequences, around 30% seen once. The material sequenced was PBMCs, mostly from graft donor cells, taken 360 days after TCRalphabeta/CD19-depleted stem cell transplant. Source of these receptors: a boy under two years old who had a stem cell transplant for SCID, so the T cells may come from the graft donor.

The chain joins TRBV6-2 or TRBV6-3 to TRBJ2-7, with unresolved D. The germline V and J ends were trimmed by 5 bases and 6 bases, with 8 bases remaining between them. Germline V gene lookup returns CDR1 MNHEY and CDR2 SVGEGT. The CDR3 runs 11 residues. The CDR3, as DNA: TGTGCCAGCAGTCCCCGGATCGAGCAGTACTTC. As protein: CASSPRIEQYF.

This chain's CDR3 is CASSLPVNTGELFF. CDR3 DNA: TGTGCCAGCAGCTTACCCGTAAACACCGGGGAGCTGTTTTTT. The chain is built from TRBV7-8 and TRBJ2-2; D is uncertain. V gave up 2 bases and J gave up 2 bases, with 6 bases separating them. CDR3 length: 14 amino acids. CDR1 is SGHVS and CDR2 is FQNEAQ in the germline V gene.

V and J are TRBV12-3 or TRBV12-4 and TRBJ2-7; 8 nucleotides align to TRBD1. The ends lost 5 bases at V and 1 base at J; junction bases unmatched: 13. CDR3 size: 17 residues. The CDR3 protein is CASSRRQPGQESYEQYF. For the CDR3, the DNA is TGTGCCAGCAGTCGACGCCAACCGGGACAGGAGTCCTACGAGCAGTACTTC.

The chain couples TRBV4-1 to TRBJ1-1, with D tentatively TRBD1 (6 bases). Germline CDR1 is MGHRA and CDR2 is YSYEKL. This CDR3 spans 17 amino acids. With 1 base removed from V and 0 bases from J, the gap between germline ends came to 15 bases. The CDR3 sequence is CASSQVWRDTLNTEAFF. CDR3 DNA sequence: TGCGCCAGCAGCCAAGTTTGGAGGGACACCCTGAACACTGAAGCTTTCTTT.

The chain combines TRBV7-3 with TRBJ1-3; D gene ambiguous. Trimming cost V 0 bases and J 3 bases, with 12 bases left between them. Germline V gives CDR1 SGHTA, CDR2 FQGTGA. CDR3 length equals 16 residues. The CDR3, as DNA: TGTGCCAGCAGCTTAACAGGGTCCCTGCGTGGAAACACCATATATTTT. Protein: CASSLTGSLRGNTIYF.